This T cell receptor beta chain was recovered during a study of cytomegalovirus exposure and HLA in healthy donors. Sequencing used immunoSEQ multiplex PCR; TCRdb keeps in-frame clones, though not all of them. Seen here are over 200,000 clones, 88% observed once, and the top ten hold just under 3%. V lost 3 bases, J lost 2 bases, and 17 bases lay in between. CDR1 and CDR2 from the germline V gene are SGDLS and YYNGEE. The CDR3 sequence is 16 residues long. Input material: PBMCs. The chain couples TRBV9 to TRBJ1-2, with D unresolved. This clonotype was obtained from a woman aged 18-29 years in good health and CMV-seronegative. CDR3 bases: TGTGCCAGCAGCGCCACGGGGTCGGGCGAAAACTATGGCTACACCTTC. Protein product: CASSATGSGENYGYTF.